Following are 8 T cell receptor beta chains from one sample sequenced in a study of cytomegalovirus exposure and HLA in healthy donors. Primers for the PCR totalled 60 Vbeta and 13 Jbeta. Measured with immunoSEQ multiplex PCR; TCRdb has only the in-frame clones, and not every one. The sample consists of some 200,000 clones, 79% of them appearing once. The sequenced sample was PBMCs. The source is a girl aged 10 to 17 in good health and CMV-seropositive.

This clone was counted between two and nine times. Other DNA sequences in the same sample also yield this CDR3. The chain links TRBV18 to TRBJ2-5; D not certain. The ends were cut back, 3 bases at V and 2 bases at J, with 4 bases in the middle. The CDR3 covers 12 residues. Germline V gene data show CDR1 as KGHSH and CDR2 as LQKENI. As DNA, the CDR3 is TGTGCCAGCTCACCCTCTCAAGAGACCCAGTACTTC. This translates into CASSPSQETQYF. The whole variable domain, remainder taken from reference TRBV18 and TRBJ2-5, is NAGVMQNPRHLVRRRGQEARLRCSPMKGHSHVYWYRQLPEEGLKFMVYLQKENIIDESGMPKERFSAEFPKEGPSILRIQQVVRGDSAAYFCASSPSQETQYFGPGTRLLVL.

The chain has TRBV11-2 and TRBJ2-7, with D unresolved. There are 15 residues in the CDR3. V was clipped by 1 base and J by 4 bases, with 14 bases between them. From germline, CDR1 is SGHAT and CDR2 FQNNGV. The CDR3 is CASSLASRLVYEQYF. CDR3 bases: TGTGCCAGCAGCTTAGCTTCCCGACTGGTGTACGAGCAGTACTTC.

The J gene is TRBJ1-1, the V gene TRBV6-4, with 8 bases lining up with TRBD1. The CDR3 has 16 residues. In germline, CDR1 is MRHNA, CDR2 SNTAGT. V trimming: 6 bases; J trimming: 3 bases; junction bases outside the gene matches: 12. CDR3 residues: CASSPGGSFLDTEAFF. Written as DNA, the CDR3 is TGTGCCAGCAGCCCAGGGGGCTCTTTTCTTGACACTGAAGCTTTCTTT.

The chain joins TRBV4-1 to TRBJ1-1, with D possibly matching TRBD1 (5 bases). CDR1 and CDR2 from the germline V gene are MGHRA and YSYEKL. The V gene lost 3 bases and the J gene lost 5 bases, with 16 bases spanning the gap. The CDR3 runs to 15 residues. The CDR3 DNA reads as TGCGCCAGCAGCCAGGCCGGGGGGAGAGAAACTGAAGCTTTCTTT. Translated: CASSQAGGRETEAFF.

This chain joins TRBV2 and TRBJ2-1; no reliable D call. Germline V CDR1 and CDR2: SNHLY, FYNNEI. Deletions cut 3 bases from V and 2 bases from J, with 11 bases between. The CDR3 totals 15 residues. CDR3 in amino acids: CASSDVNSPYNEQFF. CDR3 DNA: TGTGCCAGCAGTGATGTCAATTCCCCCTACAATGAGCAGTTCTTC.

The V call is TRBV25-1, the J call TRBJ2-3, with 12 bases lining up with TRBD1. CDR3 length equals 15 residues. V shed 5 bases and J 4 bases; nucleotides not matched to a gene: 4. Looked up from germline, CDR1 is MGHDK and CDR2 is SYGVNS. The CDR3 DNA reads as TGTGCCAGCAGTTCCTGGGACAGGGGGCCAGATACGCAGTATTTT. Translated: CASSSWDRGPDTQYF.

The V call is TRBV7-2, the J call TRBJ2-2; possible D gene TRBD1, 5 bases. The CDR3 extends over 16 amino acids. V lost 2 bases and J lost 4, with 14 bases in between. CDR1 and CDR2 from the germline V gene are SGHTA and FQGNSA. The CDR3 loop reads CASSLFSRESTGELFF. CDR3 coding DNA: TGTGCCAGCAGCTTATTTTCCAGGGAAAGCACCGGGGAGCTGTTTTTT.

This sequence joins TRBV9 and TRBJ2-7, with a tentative D call TRBD1 (7 bases). The CDR3 totals 15 residues. From germline, CDR1 is SGDLS and CDR2 YYNGEE. Trimming removed 4 bases from V and 4 bases from J, with 18 bases in between. CDR3 coding DNA: TGTGCCAGCAGCACAGGGGCCGGGAGCATTTACGAGCAGTACTTC. It yields the protein CASSTGAGSIYEQYF.